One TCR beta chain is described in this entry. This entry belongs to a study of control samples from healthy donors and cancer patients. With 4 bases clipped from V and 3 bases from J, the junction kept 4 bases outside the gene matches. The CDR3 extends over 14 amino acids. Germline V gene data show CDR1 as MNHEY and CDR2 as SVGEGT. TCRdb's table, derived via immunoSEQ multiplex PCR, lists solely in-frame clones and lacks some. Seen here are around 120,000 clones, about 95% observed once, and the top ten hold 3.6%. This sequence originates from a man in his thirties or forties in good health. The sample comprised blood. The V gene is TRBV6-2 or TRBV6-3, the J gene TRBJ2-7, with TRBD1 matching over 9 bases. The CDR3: CASSLVDRGYEQYF. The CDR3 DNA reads TGTGCCAGCAGTTTAGTGGACAGGGGCTACGAGCAGTACTTC.